Below are 29 T cell receptor beta chains sequenced from a single sample in a study of blood T cell repertoires in COVID-19. This table comes from immunoSEQ multiplex PCR, and its TCRdb copy is limited to in-frame clones, with some not included. The profile shows roughly 170,000 clones, around four fifths of them singletons. The sequencing input was PBMCs or T cells enriched from blood (not recorded which). These TCRs come from a woman in her 50s who had recovered from COVID-19.

CDR3 region: CASSQLQGGGNSPLHF. In DNA form, the CDR3 reads TGCGCCAGCAGCCAACTACAGGGGGGCGGTAATTCACCCCTCCACTTT. V gene TRBV4-1 combines with J gene TRBJ1-6; TRBD1 matches at 8 bases. The CDR3 covers 16 residues. Germline V gene lookup returns CDR1 MGHRA and CDR2 YSYEKL. The V segment lost 2 bases and the J segment 6 bases; nucleotides outside the gene matches: 6.

The V gene is TRBV2, the J gene TRBJ1-4; 7 bases are shared with TRBD1. This CDR3 region has 13 residues. Unmatched junction bases numbered 6, after V lost 7 bases and J lost 7 bases. Germline V lookup: CDR1 SNHLY, CDR2 FYNNEI. The CDR3 region is CASKTGQIEKLFF. Written as DNA, the CDR3 is TGTGCCAGCAAGACGGGACAGATTGAAAAACTGTTTTTT. Full variable domain (outside the CDR3, taken from reference TRBV2 and TRBJ1-4): EPEVTQTPSHQVTQMGQEVILRCVPISNHLYFYWYRQILGQKVEFLVSFYNNEISEKSEIFDDQFSVERPDGSNFTLKIRSTKLEDSAMYFCASKTGQIEKLFFGSGTQLSVL.

The chain uses TRBV6-1 and TRBJ2-4; 12 bases fit TRBD1. Germline assignment: CDR1 MNHNS and CDR2 SASEGT. The CDR3 has 15 amino acids. Germline trimming cut 3 bases from V and 9 bases from J; bases unmatched to any gene: 6. The CDR3 DNA reads TGTGCCAGCAGTGACAGGGACAGGGGGCAGAGCATTCAGTACTTC. Translating gives CASSDRDRGQSIQYF.

The chain uses TRBV10-3 and TRBJ1-1; D perhaps matches TRBD1 (5 bases). This CDR3 has 11 residues. Germline CDR1 ENHRY, CDR2 SYGVKD. The V and J ends lost 7 bases and 7 bases respectively, with 10 bases between them. The CDR3 here is CAIMEGVEAFF. CDR3 nucleotides: TGTGCCATCATGGAAGGGGTTGAAGCTTTCTTT.

This clone was seen a few times. CDR3 nucleotides: TGTGCCAGCAGACGCAGACAGACAAACACTGAAGCTTTCTTT. It is translated as CASRRRQTNTEAFF. This chain joins TRBV27 and TRBJ1-1; D is possibly TRBD1 (5 bases). Trimming took off 6 bases at V and 2 bases at J, with 13 bases between the two ends. This CDR3 spans 14 amino acids. Germline assignment: CDR1 MNHEY and CDR2 SMNVEV (reference sequence).

The chain combines TRBV19 with TRBJ1-6, with 9 bases aligning to TRBD1. V trimming: 3 bases; J trimming: 7 bases; junction bases outside the gene matches: 10. Germline CDR1 is LNHDA and CDR2 is SQIVND (reference sequence). The CDR3 consists of 17 residues. The CDR3 protein is CASSISTGGAWNSPLHF. The CDR3 region has the DNA TGTGCCAGTAGTATCTCAACAGGGGGCGCCTGGAATTCACCCCTCCACTTT.

J is TRBJ2-1 and V is TRBV20-1, with 8 bases fitting TRBD1. The CDR3 is made up of 14 amino acids. Germline loops: CDR1 DFQATT, CDR2 SNEGSKA (reference sequence). With V trimmed by 3 bases and J by 9 bases, 10 bases remained unmatched. CDR3 in amino acids: CSASSGQGSGEQFF. The DNA of the CDR3 is TGCAGTGCTAGTAGCGGACAGGGCTCGGGTGAGCAGTTCTTC.

This sequence joins TRBV5-6 and TRBJ2-7; maybe TRBD1 (5 bases). The germline V gene encodes CDR1 SGHDT and CDR2 YYEEEE. The V and J ends lost 2 bases and 5 bases respectively, with 11 bases between them. The CDR3 is made up of 13 amino acids. The DNA of the CDR3 is TGTGCCAGCAGCTTCGACAGTGCTAACGAGCAGTACGTC. Protein product: CASSFDSANEQYV.

J is TRBJ1-6 and V is TRBV5-6; 10 nucleotides match TRBD1. Germline CDR1 is SGHDT and CDR2 is YYEEEE. With V trimmed by 7 bases and J by 6 bases, 4 bases remained unmatched. The CDR3 extends over 14 amino acids. CDR3 DNA: TGTGCCAGCGGCCGGGACAGGGGTAATTCACCCCTCCACTTT. Translated, it gives CASGRDRGNSPLHF.

This clone was seen ten or more times. V is TRBV6-5 and J is TRBJ2-3; TRBD2 matches 8 bases. The CDR3 has 14 residues. Germline V lookup: CDR1 MNHEY, CDR2 SVGAGI. The V gene end was trimmed by 6 bases and the J gene end by 1 base; junction bases not matched to a gene: 3. CDR3 bases: TGTGCCAGCAGCGCGGGGGGACGCACAGATACGCAGTATTTT. Translated: CASSAGGRTDTQYF.

This clone appeared a few times. V usage is TRBV18 and J usage is TRBJ1-1; possible D gene TRBD1, 5 bases. This CDR3 comprises 15 residues. CDR1 and CDR2 from the germline V gene are KGHSH and LQKENI. The ends were cut back, 3 bases at V and 4 bases at J, with 15 bases in the middle. CDR3 in amino acids: CASSPAAGGGTEAFF. The CDR3 coding sequence is TGTGCCAGCTCACCTGCTGCCGGGGGAGGCACTGAAGCTTTCTTT.

This clone was seen once. The chain couples TRBV7-2 to TRBJ2-1, with 8 positions matching TRBD2. J lost 2 bases, V lost 6 bases, and 9 bases had no gene match. Germline CDR1 is SGHTA and CDR2 is FQGNSA. This CDR3 is built from 16 residues. CDR3 DNA: TGTGCCAGCAGTTCCCCAGCGGGAGCCACCTACAATGAGCAGTTCTTC. It translates to CASSSPAGATYNEQFF.

The chain combines TRBV7-2 with TRBJ1-4, with unresolved D. V was shortened by 5 bases and J by 7 bases, with 17 bases between the two germline ends. The CDR3 runs 15 residues. Per the germline V gene, CDR1 is SGHTA and CDR2 is FQGNSA. The CDR3: CASSDPGKESEKLFF. In DNA, the CDR3 is TGTGCCAGCAGCGACCCGGGTAAAGAGAGTGAAAAACTGTTTTTT.

This clone was counted a few times. This chain joins TRBV27 and TRBJ1-5, with unresolved D. CDR3 length: 14 amino acids. Germline V gene lookup returns CDR1 MNHEY and CDR2 SMNVEV (reference sequence). Trimming stripped 6 bases from V and 0 bases from J, with 9 bases between. CDR3 coding DNA: TGTGCCAGCAGCCCAAGACATAGCAATCAGCCCCAGCATTTT. Protein product: CASSPRHSNQPQHF.

The CDR3 region has the DNA TGTGCCAGCAGCGCCCCAGGAGGCTCTCGCAATGAGCAGTTCTTC. Protein: CASSAPGGSRNEQFF. This chain uses TRBV28 with TRBJ2-1, with a possible D match to TRBD2 (5 bases). The germline V gene has CDR1 MDHEN and CDR2 SYDVKM. Trimming took 6 bases from V and 6 from J, leaving 18 bases between them. The CDR3 covers 15 residues.

This chain joins TRBV5-1 and TRBJ1-6; D may be TRBD1 (6 bases). The CDR3 is 16 amino acids. Germline-derived CDR1 and CDR2 are SGHRS and YFSETQ. Trimming left V 1 base short and J 7 bases short, with 15 bases between. The CDR3 DNA sequence: TGCGCCAGCAGCTTGTCACAGGGCTCGGGCAATTCACCCCTCCACTTT. Translated: CASSLSQGSGNSPLHF. The whole variable domain, remainder taken from reference TRBV5-1 and TRBJ1-6, is KAGVTQTPRYLIKTRGQQVTLSCSPISGHRSVSWYQQTPGQGLQFLFEYFSETQRNKGNFPGRFSGRQFSNSRSEMNVSTLELGDSALYLCASSLSQGSGNSPLHFGNGTRLTVT.

V gene TRBV5-1 combines with J gene TRBJ1-1; 8 positions agree with TRBD1. Germline lookup yields CDR1 SGHRS and CDR2 YFSETQ. There are 13 residues in the CDR3. V lost 6 bases and J lost 1; bases outside the gene matches: 2. The CDR3 coding sequence is TGCGCCAGCATGGACAGGGAGAACACTGAAGCTTTCTTT. Protein sequence: CASMDRENTEAFF.

As for this clone: Relative to the germline gene, one junction end is altered; a read error may explain this. The gene calls are TRBV2 and TRBJ1-2; D not resolved. Germline CDR1 SNHLY, CDR2 FYNNEI. CDR3 size: 13 residues. As DNA, the CDR3 is TGTGTCAGCAATCAGCCACGGGGCTATGGCTACACCTTC. Encoded protein: CVSNQPRGYGYTF.

This clone was seen a single time. The chain recombines TRBV18 with TRBJ1-5, with 8 bases matching TRBD1. From germline, CDR1 is KGHSH and CDR2 LQKENI. The V gene end was trimmed by 6 bases and the J gene end by 4 bases; junction bases not matched to a gene: 8. The CDR3 is made up of 15 amino acids. CDR3 DNA sequence: TGTGCCAGCTCGGACGACAGGGGACGTAATCAGCCCCAGCATTTT. It translates to CASSDDRGRNQPQHF.

This clone was recorded at least ten times. This chain links TRBV6-4 with TRBJ2-2, with 7 bases aligning to TRBD1. V trimming: 3 bases; J trimming: 2 bases; junction bases outside the gene matches: 3. The CDR3 runs 15 residues. Per the germline V gene, CDR1 is MRHNA and CDR2 is SNTAGT. In nucleotides, the CDR3 is TGTGCCAGCAGTGAGGGACAGATAAACACCGGGGAGCTGTTTTTT. It translates to CASSEGQINTGELFF.

A remark on this clone: Other DNA sequences in the sample encode the same CDR3. The V gene is TRBV7-2, the J gene TRBJ2-1; D unclear. This CDR3 contains 11 residues. V lost 0 bases and J lost 10, with 4 bases in between. Germline CDR1 and CDR2: SGHTA and FQGNSA. The CDR3 spells CASSLAEEQFF. In nucleotides, the CDR3 is TGTGCCAGCAGCTTAGCCGAGGAGCAGTTCTTC. The full variable domain, in which reference TRBV7-2 and TRBJ2-1 provide the parts outside the CDR3, is GAGVSQSPSNKVTEKGKDVELRCDPISGHTALYWYRQSLGQGLEFLIYFQGNSAPDKSGLPSDRFSAERTGGSVSTLTIQRTQQEDSAVYLCASSLAEEQFFGPGTRLTVL.

The rearrangement uses TRBV2 and TRBJ1-1, with a weak D call TRBD1 (6 bases). The CDR3 totals 14 residues. In germline, CDR1 is SNHLY, CDR2 FYNNEI. Trimming removed 4 bases at V and 1 base at J, with 10 bases between. DNA of the CDR3: TGTGCCAGCAGTGGGCCGGGACAGAACACTGAAGCTTTCTTT. This sequence encodes CASSGPGQNTEAFF.

The chain combines TRBV29-1 with TRBJ2-2, with 9 bases identical to TRBD2. This CDR3 is 14 amino acids long. Germline trimming cut 4 bases from V and 4 bases from J; bases unmatched to any gene: 4. CDR1 and CDR2 from the germline V gene are SQVTM and ANQGSEA. The CDR3 DNA reads as TGCAGCGTTGGCGGGAGGGGTCGCACCGGGGAGCTGTTTTTT. This encodes CSVGGRGRTGELFF.

The rearrangement uses TRBV24-1 and TRBJ2-3; D is possibly TRBD1 (6 bases). The germline V gene has CDR1 KGHDR and CDR2 SFDVKD. The CDR3 is 18 amino acids. Trimming cost V 5 bases and J 1 base, with 21 bases left between them. The CDR3 is CATSASTRDTFGTDTQYF. In nucleotides, the CDR3 is TGTGCCACCAGTGCCTCGACCCGGGACACCTTCGGCACAGATACGCAGTATTTT.

The chain combines TRBV5-6 with TRBJ1-1; 9 bases fit TRBD1. The V segment lost 0 bases and the J segment 8 bases; nucleotides outside the gene matches: 11. Germline loops: CDR1 SGHDT, CDR2 YYEEEE. The CDR3 covers 16 residues. The CDR3 DNA reads as TGTGCCAGCAGCTTGGACCGGGGACAGGGTAGAGCGGAAGCTTTCTTT. It yields the protein CASSLDRGQGRAEAFF.

CDR3 loop: CASSAGTKNTEAFF. CDR3 DNA: TGCGCCAGCAGCGCCGGGACAAAAAACACTGAAGCTTTCTTT. The chain links TRBV5-1 to TRBJ1-1, with a possible D match to TRBD1 (6 bases). The CDR3 spans 14 residues. Germline-derived CDR1 and CDR2 are SGHRS and YFSETQ. Trimming took 4 bases from V and 2 from J, leaving 12 bases between them.

V and J are TRBV6-5 and TRBJ1-5; 8 positions agree with TRBD1. Trimming took 6 bases from V and 5 from J; bases not matched to a gene: 6. The CDR3 totals 14 residues. The V gene's germline CDR1 is MNHEY and CDR2 SVGAGI. This CDR3 reads CASRRTGLYQPQHF. The CDR3 coding sequence is TGTGCCAGCAGGCGGACAGGGTTATATCAGCCCCAGCATTTT.

J is TRBJ1-5 and V is TRBV19; no clear D gene. In germline, CDR1 is LNHDA, CDR2 SQIVND (reference sequence). The CDR3 has 13 residues. The V gene lost 4 bases and the J gene lost 7 bases, with 11 bases spanning the gap. The CDR3 region has the DNA TGTGCCAGTAGTAGTTTAGGGAGACAGCCCCAGCATTTT. This sequence encodes CASSSLGRQPQHF. Combining the CDR3 with reference TRBV19 and TRBJ1-5 gives the whole variable domain DGGITQSPKYLFRKEGQNVTLSCEQNLNHDAMYWYRQDPGQGLRLIYYSQIVNDFQKGDIAEGYSVSREKKESFPLTVTSAQKNPTAFYLCASSSLGRQPQHFGDGTRLSIL.

V usage is TRBV5-1 and J usage is TRBJ2-5, with D hard to call. Germline V gene lookup returns CDR1 SGHRS and CDR2 YFSETQ. V gave up 5 bases and J gave up 1 base, with 12 bases separating them. The CDR3 loop spans 14 amino acids. CDR3 nucleotide sequence: TGCGCCAGCAGGGAGAGGCAGATCCAAGAGACCCAGTACTTC. This gives the protein CASRERQIQETQYF.